The 16 T cell receptor beta chains listed next were all sequenced from one sample in a study of vaccination and CD4 T cells after COVID-19. As to treatment: roughly 11-day PBMC culture with coronavirus spike peptide pools or control peptides (ViraFEST assay). The Oncomine TCR Beta short-read assay generated sequence data from the DNA of cultured CD4+ T cells. MiXCR was run by TCRdb on the PCR reads, yielding one entry per CDR3 protein. The sample holds 8,000 to 9,000 distinct CDR3 sequences, roughly three fifths seen once. No antigen has been identified for these receptors. The sample consisted of CD4+ T cells from blood, cultured in vitro. The source is a human donor who had recovered from COVID-19.

This sequence joins TRBV20-1 and TRBJ2-7, with D perhaps matching TRBD2 (6 bases). The CDR3 is made up of 16 amino acids. Trimming took off 0 bases at V and 3 bases at J, with 18 bases between the two ends. CDR1 DFQATT and CDR2 SNEGSKA come from the germline V gene (reference sequence). The CDR3 region has the DNA TGCAGTGCTAGAGATTGGGGGGACCGAACTCACTACGAGCAGTACTTC. Its protein product is CSARDWGDRTHYEQYF.

This clonotype has more than one count but fewer than ten. The V gene is TRBV27, the J gene TRBJ2-7; TRBD1 aligns across 8 bases. The germline V gene encodes CDR1 MNHEY and CDR2 SMNVEV (reference sequence). There are 13 residues in the CDR3. V gave up 3 bases and J gave up 3 bases; unmatched junction bases: 1. In DNA, the CDR3 is TGTGCCAGCAGTTTTACAGGGGGCTACGAGCAGTACTTC. Amino acid sequence: CASSFTGGYEQYF.

The chain joins TRBV20-1 to TRBJ2-1; TRBD2 agrees at 10 bases. Germline CDR1 and CDR2: DFQATT and SNEGSKA (reference sequence). With 5 bases clipped from V and 1 base from J, the junction kept 5 bases outside the gene matches. The CDR3 is made up of 15 amino acids. CDR3 sequence (DNA): TGCAGTGCTCAGACTAGCGGGTTATCCTACAATGAGCAGTTCTTC. This codes for CSAQTSGLSYNEQFF.

This rearrangement joins TRBV15 to TRBJ2-7; 11 positions match TRBD2. Germline V gene data show CDR1 as LNHNV and CDR2 as YYDKDF (reference sequence). V shed 2 bases, J shed 3 bases, and the junction held 6 bases outside the gene matches. The CDR3 has 16 residues. The chain's CDR3 is CATSRPRLAGIYEQYF. The CDR3, as DNA: TGTGCCACCAGCAGACCCCGACTAGCGGGAATCTACGAGCAGTACTTC.

Written as DNA, the CDR3 is TGTGCCATCAGTGAGTTCGTTAGCGGGAGTGCGGAGACCCAGTACTTC. Encoded protein: CAISEFVSGSAETQYF. The chain couples TRBV10-3 to TRBJ2-5; the match to TRBD2 covers 9 bases. V shed 1 base and J 5 bases; nucleotides not matched to a gene: 8. The CDR3 has 16 residues. CDR1 is ENHRY and CDR2 is SYGVKD in the germline V gene.

The chain carries TRBV7-8 and TRBJ1-2; D unresolved. Trimming cost V 5 bases and J 5 bases, with 9 bases left between them. CDR1 is SGHVS and CDR2 is FQNEAQ in the germline V gene. There are 12 residues in the CDR3. CDR3 DNA: TGTGCCAGCAGCGTAGGCCGGTATGGCTACACCTTC. It is translated as CASSVGRYGYTF.

V usage is TRBV29-1 and J usage is TRBJ1-2; D call uncertain. The CDR3 covers 11 residues. The V gene lost 3 bases and the J gene lost 3 bases, with 5 bases spanning the gap. Germline V gene lookup returns CDR1 SQVTM and CDR2 ANQGSEA. CDR3 sequence: CSVEDYYGYTF. The CDR3 region has the DNA TGCAGCGTTGAGGATTACTATGGCTACACCTTC.

The chain links TRBV10-2 to TRBJ2-5, with unresolved D. This CDR3 is 11 amino acids long. V lost 2 bases to trimming and J lost 5 bases, with 3 bases between them. Per the germline V gene, CDR1 is WSHSY and CDR2 is SAAADI. The CDR3 coding sequence is TGCGCCAGCAGTGAGAAGGAGACCCAGTACTTC. Protein: CASSEKETQYF.

This clonotype showed up just a few times. This chain links TRBV20-1 with TRBJ2-7; D is tentatively TRBD1 or TRBD2 (7 bases each). Germline V CDR1 and CDR2: DFQATT, SNEGSKA (reference sequence). V shed 3 bases and J shed 6 bases, with 18 bases lying between them. The CDR3 has 14 amino acids. The CDR3 protein is CSASMTGRDGEQYF. Here the CDR3 DNA reads TGCAGTGCTAGTATGACAGGGAGGGACGGCGAGCAGTACTTC.

This clonotype appeared a single time. V usage is TRBV7-6 and J usage is TRBJ2-7; tentatively, D is TRBD2 (5 bases). The V gene lost 0 bases and the J gene lost 2 bases, with 8 bases spanning the gap. Germline V gene lookup returns CDR1 SGHVS and CDR2 FNYEAQ. CDR3 size: 14 residues. The CDR3 sequence is CASSLAGSTYEQYF. The CDR3 nucleotides are TGTGCCAGCAGCTTAGCGGGGAGTACCTACGAGCAGTACTTC.

The chain carries TRBV20-1 and TRBJ2-3, with unresolved D. This CDR3 is built from 13 residues. Germline assignment: CDR1 DFQATT and CDR2 SNEGSKA (reference sequence). V lost 3 bases and J 2 bases, leaving 9 bases between the germline ends. CDR3 bases: TGCAGTGCTAGTAGGCCCGCCACAGATACGCAGTATTTT. Translation gives CSASRPATDTQYF.

The V gene is TRBV7-2, the J gene TRBJ2-5; unclear D gene. Per the germline V gene, CDR1 is SGHTA and CDR2 is FQGNSA. Trimming stripped 3 bases from V and 5 bases from J, with 7 bases between. The CDR3 is 12 residues long. The chain's CDR3 is CASSFRRETQYF. The CDR3, as DNA: TGTGCCAGCAGCTTCCGACGGGAGACCCAGTACTTC. Together with reference TRBV7-2 and TRBJ2-5, the CDR3 gives the full variable domain: GAGVSQSPSNKVTEKGKDVELRCDPISGHTALYWYRQSLGQGLEFLIYFQGNSAPDKSGLPSDRFSAERTGGSVSTLTIQRTQQEDSAVYLCASSFRRETQYFGPGTRLLVL.

This chain connects TRBV2 to TRBJ2-7, with TRBD1 matching over 9 bases. V gave up 9 bases and J gave up 2 bases; unmatched junction bases: 8. CDR3 length equals 14 residues. From germline, CDR1 is SNHLY and CDR2 FYNNEI. CDR3 loop: CARGGQGPPYEQYF. The CDR3, as DNA: TGTGCCAGAGGGGGACAGGGACCCCCCTACGAGCAGTACTTC.

The chain uses TRBV20-1 and TRBJ2-7; 7 positions match TRBD1. This CDR3 is 15 amino acids long. The junction had 8 bases not matched to a gene; V was cut back by 3 bases and J by 0 bases. Germline-derived CDR1 and CDR2 are DFQATT and SNEGSKA (reference sequence). The CDR3 nucleotides read TGCAGTGCTAGCCTTAGACAGGGTCGCTCCTACGAGCAGTACTTC. This codes for CSASLRQGRSYEQYF.

The rearrangement uses TRBV20-1 and TRBJ2-5; 11 positions agree with TRBD2. V shed 3 bases and J 1 base; nucleotides not matched to a gene: 4. CDR1 is DFQATT, CDR2 SNEGSKA, per germline (reference sequence). The CDR3 consists of 15 residues. The CDR3 loop reads CSASDSGRVQETQYF. The DNA of the CDR3 is TGCAGTGCTAGTGATAGCGGGAGGGTCCAAGAGACCCAGTACTTC.

This clonotype was recorded only once. The chain links TRBV20-1 to TRBJ2-1; 9 nucleotides align to TRBD2. In germline, CDR1 is DFQATT, CDR2 SNEGSKA (reference sequence). The CDR3 runs 14 residues. Unmatched junction bases numbered 6, after V lost 6 bases and J lost 3 bases. This CDR3 is CSARAGGHYNEQFF. DNA of the CDR3: TGCAGTGCCCGAGCGGGAGGCCACTACAATGAGCAGTTCTTC.